The sequence of this TCR beta chain was determined in a study of blood T cell repertoires in COVID-19. Only in-frame clones appear in the TCRdb table, and some are missing; sequencing was by immunoSEQ multiplex PCR. The sample consists of around 150,000 clones, approximately 86% of them appearing once. From germline, CDR1 is MNHEY and CDR2 SVGAGI. Trimming stripped 1 base from V and 10 bases from J, with 19 bases between. CDR3 length: 15 residues. Sequenced material: peripheral blood. This sequence originates from a woman aged 60-75 years with active or convalescent COVID-19. The rearrangement uses TRBV6-5 and TRBJ1-1, with a tentative D call TRBD1 (6 bases). Written as DNA, the CDR3 is TGTGCCAGCAGTTACTTAACCGACAGGTCCAACGGAGCTTTCTTT. This translates into CASSYLTDRSNGAFF.